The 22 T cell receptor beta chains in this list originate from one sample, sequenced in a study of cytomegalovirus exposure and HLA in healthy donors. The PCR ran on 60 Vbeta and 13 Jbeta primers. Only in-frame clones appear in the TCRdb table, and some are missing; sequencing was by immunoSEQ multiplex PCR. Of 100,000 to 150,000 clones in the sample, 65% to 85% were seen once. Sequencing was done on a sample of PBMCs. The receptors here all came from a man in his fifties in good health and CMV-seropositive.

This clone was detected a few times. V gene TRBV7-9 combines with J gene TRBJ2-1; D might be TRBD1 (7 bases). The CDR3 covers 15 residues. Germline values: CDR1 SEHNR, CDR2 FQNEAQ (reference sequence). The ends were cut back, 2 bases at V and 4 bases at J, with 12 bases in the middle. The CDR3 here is CASSLSTGTYNEQFF. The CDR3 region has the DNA TGTGCCAGCAGCTTATCGACAGGGACTTACAATGAGCAGTTCTTC. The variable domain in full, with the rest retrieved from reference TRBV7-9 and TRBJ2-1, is DTGVSQNPRHKITKRGQNVTFRCDPISEHNRLYWYRQTLGQGPEFLTYFQNEAQLEKSRLLSDRFSAERPKGSFSTLEIQRTEQGDSAMYLCASSLSTGTYNEQFFGPGTRLTVL.

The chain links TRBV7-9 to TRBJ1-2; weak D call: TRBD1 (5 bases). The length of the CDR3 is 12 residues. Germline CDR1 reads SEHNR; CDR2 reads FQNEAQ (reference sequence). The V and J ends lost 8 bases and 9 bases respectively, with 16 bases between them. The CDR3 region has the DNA TGTGCCAGCTCAACCCAGACAGACAGCTACACCTTC. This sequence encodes CASSTQTDSYTF.

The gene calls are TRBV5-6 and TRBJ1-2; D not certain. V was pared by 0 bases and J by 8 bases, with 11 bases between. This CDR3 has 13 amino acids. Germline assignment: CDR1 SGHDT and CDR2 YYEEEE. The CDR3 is CASSLGPTGGYTF. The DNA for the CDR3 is TGTGCCAGCAGCTTGGGGCCCACGGGGGGCTACACCTTC.

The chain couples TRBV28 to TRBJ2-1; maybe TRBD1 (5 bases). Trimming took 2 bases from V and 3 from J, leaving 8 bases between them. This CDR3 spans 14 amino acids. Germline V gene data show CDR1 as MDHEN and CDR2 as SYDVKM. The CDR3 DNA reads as TGTGCCAGCAGTTTAACAGACAGCTACAATGAGCAGTTCTTC. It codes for CASSLTDSYNEQFF.

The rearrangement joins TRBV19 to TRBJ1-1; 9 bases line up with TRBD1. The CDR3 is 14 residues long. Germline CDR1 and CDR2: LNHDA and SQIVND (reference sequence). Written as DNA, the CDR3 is TGTGCAGGGACAGGGACCCCTTCGGGCACTGAAGCTTTCTTT. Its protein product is CAGTGTPSGTEAFF.

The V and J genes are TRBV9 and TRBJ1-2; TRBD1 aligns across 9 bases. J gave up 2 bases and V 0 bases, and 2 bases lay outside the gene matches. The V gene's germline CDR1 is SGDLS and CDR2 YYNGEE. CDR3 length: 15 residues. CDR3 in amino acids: CASSVGDRANYGYTF. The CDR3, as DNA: TGTGCCAGCAGCGTAGGGGACAGGGCCAACTATGGCTACACCTTC.

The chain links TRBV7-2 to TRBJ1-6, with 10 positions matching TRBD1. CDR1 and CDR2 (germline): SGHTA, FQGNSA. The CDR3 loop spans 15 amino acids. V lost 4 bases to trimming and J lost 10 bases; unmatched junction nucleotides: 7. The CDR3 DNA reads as TGTGCCAGCAGCTCAAGACAGGGGGCAAGATCACCCCTCCACTTT. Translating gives CASSSRQGARSPLHF.

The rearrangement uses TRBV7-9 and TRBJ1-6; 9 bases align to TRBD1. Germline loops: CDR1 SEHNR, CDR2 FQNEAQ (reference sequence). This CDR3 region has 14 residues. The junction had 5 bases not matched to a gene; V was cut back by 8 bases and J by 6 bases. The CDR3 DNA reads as TGTGCCAGCCTCCCGGACAGGGGTAATTCACCCCTCCACTTT. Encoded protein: CASLPDRGNSPLHF.

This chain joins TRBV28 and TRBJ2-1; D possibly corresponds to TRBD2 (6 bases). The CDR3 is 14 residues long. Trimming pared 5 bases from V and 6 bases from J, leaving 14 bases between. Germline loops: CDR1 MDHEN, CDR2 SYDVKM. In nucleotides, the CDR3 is TGTGCCAGCAGTCCCCTCCGGGAGAGCAATGAGCAGTTCTTC. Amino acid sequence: CASSPLRESNEQFF.

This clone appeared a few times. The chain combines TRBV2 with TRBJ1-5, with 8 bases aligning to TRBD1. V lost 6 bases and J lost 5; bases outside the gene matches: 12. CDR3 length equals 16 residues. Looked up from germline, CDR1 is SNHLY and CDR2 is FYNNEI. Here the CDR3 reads CASSPAGGLGDQPQHF. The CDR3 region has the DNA TGTGCCAGCAGCCCCGCAGGGGGCCTAGGGGATCAGCCCCAGCATTTT. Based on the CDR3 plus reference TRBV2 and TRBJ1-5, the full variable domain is EPEVTQTPSHQVTQMGQEVILRCVPISNHLYFYWYRQILGQKVEFLVSFYNNEISEKSEIFDDQFSVERPDGSNFTLKIRSTKLEDSAMYFCASSPAGGLGDQPQHFGDGTRLSIL.

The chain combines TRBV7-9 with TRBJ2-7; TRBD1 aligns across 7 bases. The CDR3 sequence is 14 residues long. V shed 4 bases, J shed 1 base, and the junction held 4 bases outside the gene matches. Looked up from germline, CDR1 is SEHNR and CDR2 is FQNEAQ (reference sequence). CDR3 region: CASSSRQGSYEQYF. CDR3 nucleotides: TGTGCCAGCAGCTCCCGACAGGGATCCTACGAGCAGTACTTC.

This chain's CDR3 is CASSEMEGDLSYNEQFF. CDR3 bases: TGTGCCAGCAGCGAAATGGAGGGAGACCTTTCCTACAATGAGCAGTTCTTC. The J gene is TRBJ2-1, the V gene TRBV7-8; perhaps TRBD2 as D (6 bases). V shed 5 bases and J shed 1 base, with 18 bases lying between them. The germline V gene has CDR1 SGHVS and CDR2 FQNEAQ. The CDR3 loop spans 17 amino acids.

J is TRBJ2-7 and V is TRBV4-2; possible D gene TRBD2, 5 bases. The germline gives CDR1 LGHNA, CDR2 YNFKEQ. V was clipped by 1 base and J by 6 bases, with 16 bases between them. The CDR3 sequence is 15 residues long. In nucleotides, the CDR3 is TGTGCCAGCAGCCAAGTTGACGCTAGCAAAACCGAGCAGTACTTC. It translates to CASSQVDASKTEQYF.

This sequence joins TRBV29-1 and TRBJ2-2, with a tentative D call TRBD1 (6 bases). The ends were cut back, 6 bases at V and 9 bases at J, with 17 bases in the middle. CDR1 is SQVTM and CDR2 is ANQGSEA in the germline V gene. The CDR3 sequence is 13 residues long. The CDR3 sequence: CSVRGPVFRELFF. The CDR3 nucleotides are TGCAGCGTCAGGGGCCCCGTTTTCCGGGAGCTGTTTTTT.

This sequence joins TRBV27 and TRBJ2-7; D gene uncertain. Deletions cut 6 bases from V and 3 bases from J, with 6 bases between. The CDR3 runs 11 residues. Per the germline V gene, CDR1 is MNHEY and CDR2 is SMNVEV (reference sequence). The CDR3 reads CASSRHYEQYF. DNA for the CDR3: TGTGCCAGCAGCAGACACTACGAGCAGTACTTC.

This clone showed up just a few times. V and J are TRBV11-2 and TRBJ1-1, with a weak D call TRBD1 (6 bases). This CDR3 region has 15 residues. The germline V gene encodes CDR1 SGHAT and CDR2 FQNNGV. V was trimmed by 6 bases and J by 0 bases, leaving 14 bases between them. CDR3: CASSSQQGLNTEAFF. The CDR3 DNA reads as TGTGCCAGCAGTTCCCAACAGGGTCTGAACACTGAAGCTTTCTTT.

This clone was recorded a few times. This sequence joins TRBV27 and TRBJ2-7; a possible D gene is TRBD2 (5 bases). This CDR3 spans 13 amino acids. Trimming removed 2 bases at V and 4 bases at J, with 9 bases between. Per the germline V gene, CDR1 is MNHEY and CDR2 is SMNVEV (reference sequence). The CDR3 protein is CASSLGLKYEQYF. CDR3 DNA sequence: TGTGCCAGCAGTTTAGGACTGAAGTACGAGCAGTACTTC.

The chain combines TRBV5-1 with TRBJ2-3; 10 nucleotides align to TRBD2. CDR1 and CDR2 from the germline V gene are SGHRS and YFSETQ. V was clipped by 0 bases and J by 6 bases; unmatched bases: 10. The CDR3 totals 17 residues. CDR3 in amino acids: CASSLAGSSGSSDTQYF. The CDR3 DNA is TGCGCCAGCAGCTTGGCCGGATCTAGCGGGAGTTCGGATACGCAGTATTTT. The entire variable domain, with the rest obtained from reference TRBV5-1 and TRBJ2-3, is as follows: KAGVTQTPRYLIKTRGQQVTLSCSPISGHRSVSWYQQTPGQGLQFLFEYFSETQRNKGNFPGRFSGRQFSNSRSEMNVSTLELGDSALYLCASSLAGSSGSSDTQYFGPGTRLTVL.

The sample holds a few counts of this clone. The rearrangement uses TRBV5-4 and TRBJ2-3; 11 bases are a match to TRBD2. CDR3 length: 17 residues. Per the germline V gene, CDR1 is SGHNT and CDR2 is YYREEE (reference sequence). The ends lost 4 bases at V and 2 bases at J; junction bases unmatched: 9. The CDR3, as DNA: TGTGCCAGCAGCCCCGGCGGGACTAGCGGATACACAGATACGCAGTATTTT. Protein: CASSPGGTSGYTDTQYF.

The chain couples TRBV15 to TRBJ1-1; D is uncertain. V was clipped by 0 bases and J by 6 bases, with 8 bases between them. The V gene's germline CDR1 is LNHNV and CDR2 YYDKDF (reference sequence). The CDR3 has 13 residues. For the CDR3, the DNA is TGTGCCACCAGCAGAGATCTACGATCTGAAGCTTTCTTT. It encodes CATSRDLRSEAFF.

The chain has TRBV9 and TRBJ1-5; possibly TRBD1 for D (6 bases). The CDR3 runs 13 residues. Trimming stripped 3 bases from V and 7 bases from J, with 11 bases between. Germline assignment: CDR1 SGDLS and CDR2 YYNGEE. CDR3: CASSAKGEQPQHF. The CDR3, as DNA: TGTGCCAGCAGCGCGAAGGGGGAGCAGCCCCAGCATTTT.

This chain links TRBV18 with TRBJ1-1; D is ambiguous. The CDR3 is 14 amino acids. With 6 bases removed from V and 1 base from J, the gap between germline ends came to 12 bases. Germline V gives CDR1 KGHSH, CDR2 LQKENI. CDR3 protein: CASSPNRANTEAFF. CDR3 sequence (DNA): TGTGCCAGCTCCCCCAACAGAGCGAACACTGAAGCTTTCTTT.